Following are 9 T cell receptor beta chains from one sample sequenced in a study of blood T cell repertoires in COVID-19. Here immunoSEQ multiplex PCR was the method, and the copy in TCRdb shows in-frame clones only, minus some. The sample has over 120,000 clones, approximately 90% seen once; the top ten hold approximately 4.5%. Sequencing was carried out using PBMCs or T cells enriched from blood (not recorded which). Source of these receptors: a man in his fifties who had recovered from COVID-19.

This clone was counted once. The chain recombines TRBV28 with TRBJ2-3; 10 nucleotides align to TRBD2. This CDR3 comprises 16 residues. Looked up from germline, CDR1 is MDHEN and CDR2 is SYDVKM. With 4 bases clipped from V and 2 bases from J, the junction kept 6 bases outside the gene matches. CDR3: CASSSAAGGLTDTQYF. In nucleotides, the CDR3 is TGTGCCAGCAGTTCAGCAGCGGGGGGGCTCACAGATACGCAGTATTTT.

This clone was counted a single time. The chain recombines TRBV10-3 with TRBJ2-1; no definite D call. The CDR3 spans 15 residues. Germline CDR1 is ENHRY and CDR2 is SYGVKD. Between the trimmed V and J ends, which lost 1 base and 3 bases, there was a span of 10 bases. The DNA of the CDR3 is TGTGCCATCAGTGAGTTTACAGCCCACTACAATGAGCAGTTCTTC. Protein: CAISEFTAHYNEQFF.

A single count supports this clone. The gene calls are TRBV18 and TRBJ1-6; D is perhaps TRBD1 (5 bases). Trimming took off 1 base at V and 1 base at J, with 11 bases between the two ends. The CDR3 has 17 amino acids. Germline CDR1 is KGHSH and CDR2 is LQKENI. CDR3 bases: TGTGCCAGCTCACCACAGAGGCAGGGATCCTATAATTCACCCCTCCACTTT. Its translation: CASSPQRQGSYNSPLHF.

In this sample, this clone turned up once. V and J are TRBV5-1 and TRBJ1-5; D gene uncertain. Germline CDR1 and CDR2: SGHRS and YFSETQ. The ends were cut back, 0 bases at V and 2 bases at J, with 6 bases in the middle. The CDR3 is 14 amino acids. The CDR3 sequence: CASSLGSGNQPQHF. DNA of the CDR3: TGCGCCAGCAGCTTGGGGTCAGGCAATCAGCCCCAGCATTTT. Full variable domain (missing parts from reference TRBV5-1 and TRBJ1-5): KAGVTQTPRYLIKTRGQQVTLSCSPISGHRSVSWYQQTPGQGLQFLFEYFSETQRNKGNFPGRFSGRQFSNSRSEMNVSTLELGDSALYLCASSLGSGNQPQHFGDGTRLSIL.

The chain employs TRBV5-1 and TRBJ2-5, with a possible D match to TRBD1 (8 bases). This CDR3 is built from 15 residues. Germline V gene lookup returns CDR1 SGHRS and CDR2 YFSETQ. V dropped 3 bases and J dropped 4 bases, with 16 bases sitting between them. CDR3 protein: CASSSRTGGGETQYF. In DNA, the CDR3 is TGCGCCAGCAGCTCCCGAACAGGGGGGGGAGAGACCCAGTACTTC.

In its sample, this clone was seen a few times. The J gene is TRBJ2-7, the V gene TRBV7-9; 9 bases map to TRBD1. J was trimmed by 9 bases and V by 4 bases; bases with no gene match: 7. The CDR3 contains 13 residues. The V gene's germline CDR1 is SEHNR and CDR2 FQNEAQ (reference sequence). As DNA, the CDR3 is TGTGCCAGCAGCTCGGGGACAGGGCCGGTGCAGTACTTC. This codes for CASSSGTGPVQYF.

This clone was recorded only once. The chain joins TRBV18 to TRBJ2-7, with 9 nucleotides matching TRBD2. Per the germline V gene, CDR1 is KGHSH and CDR2 is LQKENI. The CDR3 covers 14 residues. The V and J ends lost 3 bases and 3 bases, in that order; junction bases with no gene match: 3. The CDR3 region is CASSPSGSNYEQYF. CDR3 DNA sequence: TGTGCCAGCTCACCTAGCGGGAGCAACTACGAGCAGTACTTC.

In DNA, the CDR3 is TGTGCCAGCAGTTTCGGGACACCGCCTGAAGCTTTCTTT. Protein product: CASSFGTPPEAFF. This chain links TRBV28 with TRBJ1-1; a possible D gene is TRBD1 (6 bases). The CDR3 totals 13 residues. Trimming shortened V by 3 bases and J by 6 bases, and 11 bases separated the two germline ends. CDR1 MDHEN and CDR2 SYDVKM come from the germline V gene.

This chain links TRBV21-1 with TRBJ2-7; the listed D gene, TRBD2, was not tested against the DNA. TRBV21-1 is reported as a pseudogene. This CDR3 spans 16 amino acids. The chain's CDR3 is CASSPKGGGTSYEQYV. In nucleotides, the CDR3 is TGTGCCAGCAGCCCCAAAGGGGGGGGGACCTCCTACGAGCAGTACGTC.